A selection of T cell receptor beta chains follows, all from one sample in a study of CD8 T cells in ankylosing spondylitis. TCRdb reanalysed the 5' RACE reads using MiXCR and keeps one entry per CDR3 protein. The table has about 180,000 distinct CDR3 sequences, around a tenth seen once. The sample consisted of blood, either unsorted or a sorted T cell fraction (not recorded which). These receptors all stem from a female donor with ankylosing spondylitis or in good health (not recorded which). The CDR3 runs from the conserved cysteine through the conserved F or W. The D gene is left open where the match is weak. Clone size appears in some rows only: once, few, many, or a class for an expanded clone.

j_call clone_size d_call v_call cdr3_nt cdr3_aa
TRBJ2-1 . . TRBV29-1 TGCAGCGTTGAGTCCTTTACAGCCACCTCCTACAATGAGCAGTTCTTC CSVESFTATSYNEQFF
TRBJ2-1 . . TRBV4-1 TGCGCCAGCAGCCAGGGTTTGTCGGGACCTCAAGGCGGGCAGTTCTTC CASSQGLSGPQGGQFF
TRBJ2-1 many . TRBV4-1 TGCGCCAGCAGCCAAGATGGAAATGAGCAGTTCTTC CASSQDGNEQFF
TRBJ1-1 . TRBD1 TRBV25-1 TGTGCCAGCAGTGAATTTTTCTCAGGGGGACGCCGGGCTGAAGCTTTCTTT CASSEFFSGGRRAEAFF
TRBJ2-2 many . TRBV27 TGTGCCAGCAGTCTCGTCAACGGGGAGCTGTTTTTT CASSLVNGELFF
TRBJ2-7 few TRBD1 TRBV12-5 TGTGCTAGTGGCTTTGTCGGACAGGGGCCGCCCGAGCAGTACTTC CASGFVGQGPPEQYF
TRBJ1-1 . . TRBV4-3 TGCGCCAGCAGCCAAACGAGGGGGAACACTGAAGCTTTCTTT CASSQTRGNTEAFF
TRBJ2-1 few TRBD1 TRBV20-1 TGCAGTGCTAGCCCGGACTCAGGGGGTTACAATGAGCAGTTCTTC CSASPDSGGYNEQFF
TRBJ2-7 many . TRBV6-2/TRBV6-3 TGTGCCAGCAGCATTGCATACGAGCAGTACTTC CASSIAYEQYF
TRBJ2-1 many . TRBV29-1 TGCGCGGGGGCCTTGTCCAATGAGCAGTTCTTC CAGALSNEQFF
TRBJ1-2 . TRBD1 TRBV15 TGTGCCACCAGCTCTGGGACAGGGGGCAGGGATGGCTACACCTTC CATSSGTGGRDGYTF
TRBJ1-1 . TRBD1 TRBV29-1 TGCAGCGCCCGCCGACAGGGAGGGAAAACTGAAGCTTTCTTT CSARRQGGKTEAFF
TRBJ1-4 . . TRBV7-8 TGTGCCAGCAGCTTAGAAAGTGAAAGGGAAAAACTGTTTTTT CASSLESEREKLFF
TRBJ2-7 many TRBD2 TRBV7-8 TGTGCCAGCAGCTTGGTGGGTAGCGGGAAGTACGAGCAGTACTTC CASSLVGSGKYEQYF
TRBJ2-1 few . TRBV24-1 TGTGCCACCAGTGGGGACGCAAGCTCCTACAATGAGCAGTTCTTC CATSGDASSYNEQFF
TRBJ2-1 . . TRBV7-9 TGTGCCAGCAGTTCTACCGGACCGGACGAGCAGTTCTTC CASSSTGPDEQFF